This T cell receptor beta chain derives from a study of T cells in localized non-small cell lung cancer. Study observations and caveats: Elevated blood T cell density was associated with longer overall survival. Adjacent uninvolved lung had the highest clonality, suggesting focused antigen responses. One tumor region alone was sequenced, and heterogeneity therefore remains possible. Adjacent lung exhibited a median of 57 among the 100 most abundant tumor clones.

Some clones are missing from TCRdb's copy, which holds only in-frame ones; the method was immunoSEQ multiplex PCR. This sample carries tens of thousands of clones, roughly 90% of them seen once, and the ten largest clones take about 17%. Comment on this clone: Its antigen remains unknown.

The receptor comes from a man aged 40 to 70 with stage III lung adenocarcinoma. The sample was peripheral blood mononuclear cells, taken before any cancer treatment.

CDR3 protein: CASSIYRGLGYEQYF. In DNA, the CDR3 is TGTGCCAGTAGTATTTATCGGGGTTTAGGCTACGAGCAGTACTTC. The V call is TRBV19, the J call TRBJ2-7; the D gene is possibly TRBD2 (5 bases). V was cut by 3 bases and J by 3 bases, with 15 bases left in between. The CDR3 extends over 15 amino acids. The germline gives CDR1 LNHDA, CDR2 SQIVND (reference sequence).